This T cell receptor (beta chain) is drawn from a study of T cell repertoires in cytomegalovirus infection. Looking at the study overall: CMV infection together with matching HLA type was indicated by public TCR beta signatures. General study points: The response measured ex vivo was dominated by TCR beta clonotypes (HLA-C-restricted and CMV-specific).

Via MiXCR, TCRdb re-called the reads, giving one row per CDR3 protein. Here the sample spans approximately 200,000 distinct CDR3 sequences, approximately 22% being singletons. Trimming removed 4 bases from V and 3 bases from J, with 13 bases in between. Germline CDR1 and CDR2: SGHVS and FQNEAQ. The CDR3 extends over 14 amino acids. In regard to this clonotype: What it recognizes is unknown.

This rearrangement joins TRBV7-8 to TRBJ2-7; perhaps TRBD1 as D (6 bases). This receptor was identified in a human donor in good health (CMV status not recorded). Some clones in this sample may be carry-over from other donors' samples. Material: CD8+ T cells from PBMCs. The CDR3 sequence is CASSSPRTVYEQYF. The DNA for the CDR3 is TGTGCCAGCAGCTCCCCCAGGACAGTCTACGAGCAGTACTTC.